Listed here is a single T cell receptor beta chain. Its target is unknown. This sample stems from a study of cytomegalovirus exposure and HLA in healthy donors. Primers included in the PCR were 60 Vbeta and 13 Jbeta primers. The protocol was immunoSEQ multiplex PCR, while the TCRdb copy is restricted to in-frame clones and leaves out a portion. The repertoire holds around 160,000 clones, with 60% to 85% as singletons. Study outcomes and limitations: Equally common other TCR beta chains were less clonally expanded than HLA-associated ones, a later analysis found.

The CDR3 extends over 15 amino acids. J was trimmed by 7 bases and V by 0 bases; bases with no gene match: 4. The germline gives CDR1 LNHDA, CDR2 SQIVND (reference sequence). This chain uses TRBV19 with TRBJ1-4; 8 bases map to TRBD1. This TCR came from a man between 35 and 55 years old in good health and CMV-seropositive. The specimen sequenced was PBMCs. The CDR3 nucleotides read TGTGCCAGTAGTATAGATCTGGACAGGGCTGAAAAACTGTTTTTT. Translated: CASSIDLDRAEKLFF. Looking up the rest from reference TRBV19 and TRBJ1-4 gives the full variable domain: DGGITQSPKYLFRKEGQNVTLSCEQNLNHDAMYWYRQDPGQGLRLIYYSQIVNDFQKGDIAEGYSVSREKKESFPLTVTSAQKNPTAFYLCASSIDLDRAEKLFFGSGTQLSVL.